The clone carrying this T cell receptor (beta chain) was recorded a few times. Its antigen is unknown. With 1 base removed from V and 1 base from J, the gap between germline ends came to 15 bases. The CDR3 length is 17 residues. CDR1 and CDR2 from the germline V gene are SGHRS and YFSETQ. The entry originates in a study of Graves' ophthalmopathy and Graves' hyperthyroidism. Whole-study context: In this cohort's terms, stable hyperthyroidism meant no ophthalmopathy by 18 months of follow-up. General study findings and limits: Predictions made by the model for ophthalmopathy progression reached 65% to 71% sensitivity and around 72% specificity. Blood also harbored most expanded thyroid clonotypes above 0.001 frequency.

Amplification targeted the TCR beta CDR3 regions, with RNA transcripts as the source material. Second-round multiplex PCR came after first-round RT-PCR with HTBI primers. TCRdb fed the multiplex PCR reads into MiXCR, producing one record per CDR3 protein. The profile shows over a million distinct CDR3 sequences, roughly 35% of them singletons. The sequencing input was peripheral blood or thyroid tissue (not recorded which). The chain combines TRBV5-1 with TRBJ1-5; D not resolved. The sequence derives from an adult man with Graves' hyperthyroidism. Here the CDR3 reads CASSLSPLGRSNQPQHF. CDR3 sequence (DNA): TGCGCCAGCAGCTTGTCTCCCCTCGGGCGGAGCAATCAGCCCCAGCATTTT.